What follows are 16 T cell receptor beta chains derived from one specimen sequenced in a study of blood T cell repertoires in COVID-19. Profiling relied on immunoSEQ multiplex PCR, and the TCRdb table lists in-frame clones only, not all of them. The sample records roughly 69,000 clones, about 80% being singletons. Material: peripheral blood. The receptor source for this set is a man aged 55 to 70 with COVID-19, enrolled during active disease.

The DNA for the CDR3 is TGTGCCAGCAGTGTTAGGCGGGCGGTGGCCAATGAGCAGTTCTTC. Amino acid sequence: CASSVRRAVANEQFF. The chain combines TRBV2 with TRBJ2-1, with TRBD2 as a possible D gene (5 bases). CDR3 length equals 15 residues. Trimming stripped 4 bases from V and 6 bases from J, with 16 bases between. From germline, CDR1 is SNHLY and CDR2 FYNNEI. Drawing the rest from reference TRBV2 and TRBJ2-1, the complete variable domain is EPEVTQTPSHQVTQMGQEVILRCVPISNHLYFYWYRQILGQKVEFLVSFYNNEISEKSEIFDDQFSVERPDGSNFTLKIRSTKLEDSAMYFCASSVRRAVANEQFFGPGTRLTVL.

The chain uses TRBV24-1 and TRBJ2-7; D might be TRBD1 (6 bases). Per the germline V gene, CDR1 is KGHDR and CDR2 is SFDVKD. With 7 bases removed from V and 6 bases from J, the gap between germline ends came to 12 bases. The CDR3 extends over 12 amino acids. CDR3 protein: CATSQGRGEQYF. Written as DNA, the CDR3 is TGTGCCACCAGCCAGGGGAGAGGCGAGCAGTACTTC.

This chain links TRBV11-2 with TRBJ1-1; D call uncertain. CDR1 and CDR2 (germline): SGHAT, FQNNGV. The CDR3 is 11 amino acids. The germline V and J ends were trimmed by 0 bases and 10 bases, with 6 bases remaining between them. CDR3: CASSLDLVAFF. In DNA form, the CDR3 reads TGTGCCAGCAGCTTAGATTTAGTAGCTTTCTTT.

This rearrangement joins TRBV12-3 or TRBV12-4 to TRBJ1-5, with D uncertain. The V and J ends lost 8 bases and 7 bases respectively, with 15 bases between them. CDR3 length equals 13 residues. The CDR3 region is CASRQASGQPQHF. CDR3 coding DNA: TGTGCCAGCCGGCAGGCCTCTGGGCAGCCCCAGCATTTT.

The V call is TRBV5-4, the J call TRBJ2-3; 9 bases match TRBD2. The CDR3 has 17 residues. In germline, CDR1 is SGHNT, CDR2 YYREEE (reference sequence). The V gene end was trimmed by 3 bases and the J gene end by 0 bases; junction bases not matched to a gene: 8. DNA for the CDR3: TGTGCCAGCAGCTCGGGACTAGCTTACGCTAGCACAGATACGCAGTATTTT. Its translation: CASSSGLAYASTDTQYF.

This chain links TRBV6-2 or TRBV6-3 with TRBJ2-7, with D possibly TRBD2 on 7 matching bases. CDR3 length: 16 amino acids. CDR1 and CDR2 from the germline V gene are MNHEY and SVGEGT. Deletions cut 3 bases from V and 7 bases from J, with 22 bases between. CDR3 amino acids: CASSYLDRTNGGEQYF. In DNA, the CDR3 is TGTGCCAGCAGTTATCTTGACAGGACCAACGGGGGGGAGCAGTACTTC.

This chain uses TRBV6-5 with TRBJ1-6; 7 nucleotides align to TRBD1. There are 14 residues in the CDR3. Losses at the gene ends were 2 bases for V and 8 bases for J; bases not matched to a gene: 3. The germline gives CDR1 MNHEY, CDR2 SVGAGI. In DNA, the CDR3 is TGTGCCAGCAGTTACCGGACAGGAGATTCACCCCTCCACTTT. This gives the protein CASSYRTGDSPLHF.

This sequence joins TRBV29-1 and TRBJ2-1, with 7 bases fitting TRBD2. Germline CDR1 reads SQVTM; CDR2 reads ANQGSEA. This CDR3 spans 15 amino acids. V was clipped by 7 bases and J by 7 bases; unmatched bases: 16. CDR3 sequence: CSARGRRESVNEQFF. Here the CDR3 DNA reads TGCAGCGCTAGGGGAAGGCGGGAGTCGGTTAATGAGCAGTTCTTC.

The V call is TRBV6-1, the J call TRBJ1-6; 8 bases agree with TRBD1. V was pared by 3 bases and J by 6 bases, with 4 bases of the junction left unmatched. The length of the CDR3 is 15 residues. Germline V gene data show CDR1 as MNHNS and CDR2 as SASEGT. The CDR3: CASSDRTGPNSPLHF. CDR3 DNA sequence: TGTGCCAGCAGTGACCGGACAGGGCCTAATTCACCCCTCCACTTT.

This clone showed up just a few times. The rearrangement joins TRBV6-5 to TRBJ2-7; possible D gene TRBD2, 5 bases. From germline, CDR1 is MNHEY and CDR2 SVGAGI. The V end was cut by 8 bases, the J end by 2 bases, with 10 bases between. The CDR3 loop spans 12 amino acids. CDR3 amino acids: CASRRTAYEQYF. For the CDR3, the DNA is TGTGCCAGCCGGAGGACCGCCTACGAGCAGTACTTC.

This clone was observed at least ten times. The chain joins TRBV6-5 to TRBJ1-4, with unresolved D. Trimming shortened V by 6 bases and J by 2 bases, and 13 bases separated the two germline ends. CDR1 is MNHEY and CDR2 is SVGAGI in the germline V gene. This CDR3 region has 15 residues. The CDR3 coding sequence is TGTGCCAGCAGCCATGGCGGCGGGACTAATGAAAAACTGTTTTTT. Protein product: CASSHGGGTNEKLFF.

This CDR3 reads CASSVTAGGETQYF. DNA of the CDR3: TGTGCCAGCAGTGTGACAGCGGGGGGGGAGACCCAGTACTTC. The rearrangement joins TRBV2 to TRBJ2-5; 10 nucleotides line up with TRBD2. CDR1 SNHLY and CDR2 FYNNEI come from the germline V gene. This CDR3 contains 14 residues. V gave up 4 bases and J gave up 5 bases; unmatched junction bases: 4.

This clone was detected only a few times. The chain has TRBV12-3 or TRBV12-4 and TRBJ2-5; a possible D gene is TRBD1 (6 bases). V was pared by 4 bases and J by 5 bases, with 8 bases between. The CDR3 spans 12 residues. CDR3 region: CASSWGPETQYF. The CDR3 DNA follows: TGTGCCAGCAGTTGGGGGCCGGAGACCCAGTACTTC.

The table lists this clone with a few counts. The V call is TRBV5-1, the J call TRBJ1-5; 10 nucleotides agree with TRBD1. The CDR3 is 18 residues long. The germline CDR1 and CDR2 sequences are SGHRS and YFSETQ. The V gene end was trimmed by 0 bases and the J gene end by 2 bases; junction bases not matched to a gene: 8. The CDR3 loop reads CASSLGTGGDIGNQPQHF. Written as DNA, the CDR3 is TGCGCCAGCAGCTTGGGGACAGGGGGGGATATTGGCAATCAGCCCCAGCATTTT.

The chain couples TRBV7-6 to TRBJ2-2, with TRBD1 matching over 7 bases. The CDR3 covers 15 residues. V shed 4 bases, J shed 5 bases, and the junction held 7 bases outside the gene matches. Germline V gene data show CDR1 as SGHVS and CDR2 as FNYEAQ. CDR3 DNA: TGTGCCAGCAGCTCCCAGGGGGTGTCGACCGGGGAGCTGTTTTTT. Its translation: CASSSQGVSTGELFF.

V and J are TRBV4-1 and TRBJ2-3; a possible D gene is TRBD1 (5 bases). V lost 8 bases and J 2 bases, leaving 11 bases between the germline ends. The CDR3 runs 13 residues. Germline CDR1 is MGHRA and CDR2 is YSYEKL. The CDR3 is CASRSRATDTQYF. CDR3 sequence (DNA): TGCGCCAGCCGAAGCAGGGCCACAGATACGCAGTATTTT.